This TCR beta chain stems from a study of T cell clonality in common variable immunodeficiency. Germline lookup yields CDR1 DFQATT and CDR2 SNEGSKA (reference sequence). CDR3 length equals 13 residues. Trimming took off 3 bases at V and 1 base at J, with 9 bases between the two ends. Study results and limitations: Reportedly, TCR beta sequences from common variable immunodeficiency showed fewer deletions and N-nucleotide insertions. Compared with healthy controls, CVID subjects showed increased TCRbeta clonality, mostly in about a third. Fewer TCRbeta clones were shared among CVID subjects than controls.

In this sample, this clone turned up many times. Its antigen is still unknown. The read is 3 residues too short to cover the CDR3 end, so that end is filled in from the germline J gene. Repertoires were generated with immunoSEQ multiplex PCR, while TCRdb's copy carries only in-frame clones and drops some. Sampling found tens of thousands of clones, none seen once. This receptor was taken from a person aged 18 to 75 in good health. Sequenced: peripheral blood mononuclear cells. This rearrangement joins TRBV20-1 to TRBJ1-1; D unclear. CDR3 DNA, as far as it was read: TGCAGTGCTAGTCCCAGGCAGAACACTGAA. This gives the protein CSASPRQNTE. In full, the CDR3 is CSASPRQNTEAFF.